This T cell receptor beta chain comes out of a study of OX40 agonist ivuxolimab in advanced cancers. Overall study: As their treatment, patients were administered ivuxolimab, an agonistic anti-OX40 (CD134) antibody. Six ivuxolimab dose levels, 0.01 to 10 mg/kg, were given intravenously every 2 weeks.

The table came from immunoSEQ multiplex PCR; TCRdb's copy has only in-frame clones and leaves some out. Of around 67,000 clones listed, roughly 92% are singletons. Concerning this clone: Antigen specificity is unknown.

Study conclusions and caveats: At doses 0.1 to 3.0 mg/kg, CD4+ and CD8+ clones expanded. Low levels of normalized T-cell clonal expansion also appeared in some nonresponders.

Germline V gene lookup returns CDR1 MNHNS and CDR2 SASEGT. The CDR3 is 17 residues long. V was cut by 0 bases and J by 0 bases, with 11 bases left in between. V is TRBV6-1 and J is TRBJ1-4; D gene uncertain. The material was CD4+ or CD8+ T cells sorted from blood, obtained in a trial of the OX40 agonist ivuxolimab. This TCR was sampled from an adult with an advanced solid tumor such as melanoma, head and neck, liver or kidney cancer. As DNA, the CDR3 is TGTGCCAGCAGTGAAGCGAATGGGATACCAACTAATGAAAAACTGTTTTTT. Its translation is CASSEANGIPTNEKLFF.